A single T cell receptor (beta chain) is shown here with its context. The data are from a study of CD8 T cells in Susac syndrome. A quantity of roughly 0.5 to 1 ug RNA underwent reverse transcription using random hexamers. immunoSEQ multiplex PCR amplified TCR beta CDR3 across 54 Vbeta, 13 Jbeta. One entry per CDR3 protein, called by TCRdb with MiXCR from the immunoSEQ multiplex PCR reads. The table includes about 150,000 distinct CDR3 sequences, 95% detected once. The patients serving as multiple sclerosis controls were treatment-naive. They had stable or active relapsing-remitting disease and fulfilled revised McDonald criteria. The CD8+ and CD4+ T cells were negatively isolated, with the TEMRA cells enriched by FACS. CDR3 length: 16 amino acids. Germline V CDR1 and CDR2: SEHNR, FQNEAQ (reference sequence). Trimming stripped 5 bases from V and 0 bases from J, with 11 bases between.

The sample was CD8+ T cells from PBMCs. The sequence was collected from a human donor with multiple sclerosis. This chain joins TRBV7-9 and TRBJ1-6; no clear D. Here the CDR3 DNA reads TGTGCCAGCAGCCCTTCGGCGAGCTCCTATAATTCACCCCTCCACTTT. It translates to CASSPSASSYNSPLHF.